Following are 28 T cell receptor beta chains from one sample sequenced in a study of OX40 agonist ivuxolimab in advanced cancers. TCRdb's table, derived via immunoSEQ multiplex PCR, lists solely in-frame clones and lacks some. Of around 53,000 clones in the sample, around 83% were seen once. The sequenced sample was CD4+ or CD8+ T cells sorted from blood, obtained in a trial of the OX40 agonist ivuxolimab. The receptors here all came from an adult with an advanced solid tumor such as melanoma, head and neck, liver or kidney cancer.

The rearrangement joins TRBV7-2 to TRBJ2-5; D possibly corresponds to TRBD1 (5 bases). The CDR3 consists of 15 residues. V dropped 0 bases and J dropped 0 bases, with 8 bases sitting between them. In germline, CDR1 is SGHTA, CDR2 FQGNSA. The CDR3 region has the DNA TGTGCCAGCAGCTTAGCTGGCAGGGACCAAGAGACCCAGTACTTC. It encodes CASSLAGRDQETQYF.

The chain recombines TRBV10-2 with TRBJ1-1; 9 bases fit TRBD1. The CDR3 consists of 14 residues. The ends lost 7 bases at V and 10 bases at J; junction bases unmatched: 13. Germline-derived CDR1 and CDR2 are WSHSY and SAAADI. This CDR3 is CASTLGTGRGAAFF. The CDR3 DNA sequence: TGCGCCAGCACGTTGGGGACAGGGCGAGGTGCAGCTTTCTTT.

This clone was observed once. The chain recombines TRBV27 with TRBJ2-3; maybe TRBD1 (7 bases). The CDR3 totals 12 residues. CDR1 and CDR2 (germline): MNHEY, SMNVEV (reference sequence). Trimming removed 6 bases from V and 8 bases from J, with 12 bases in between. In DNA, the CDR3 is TGTGCCAGCAGGACGCAGGGGGGTACGCAGTATTTT. Translated: CASRTQGGTQYF.

This clone has more than one count but fewer than ten. J is TRBJ1-5 and V is TRBV7-8; 9 nucleotides match TRBD1. The CDR3 runs to 16 residues. Germline V gives CDR1 SGHVS, CDR2 FQNEAQ. J lost 6 bases, V lost 0 bases, and 6 bases had no gene match. CDR3 sequence: CASSLAPADRGQPQHF. CDR3 sequence (DNA): TGTGCCAGCAGCTTAGCGCCGGCGGACAGGGGTCAGCCCCAGCATTTT. Drawing the rest from reference TRBV7-8 and TRBJ1-5, the complete variable domain is GAGVSQSPRYKVAKRGQDVALRCDPISGHVSLFWYQQALGQGPEFLTYFQNEAQLDKSGLPSDRFFAERPEGSVSTLKIQRTQQEDSAVYLCASSLAPADRGQPQHFGDGTRLSIL.

The chain joins TRBV4-3 to TRBJ2-5; D is unresolved. The CDR3 has 15 amino acids. The V gene's germline CDR1 is LGHNA and CDR2 YSLEER. V was shortened by 1 base and J by 5 bases, with 14 bases between the two germline ends. The CDR3, as DNA: TGCGCCAGCAGCCAAGGGAGTTCGGACGGGGAGACCCAGTACTTC. It is translated as CASSQGSSDGETQYF.

The rearrangement links TRBV15 to TRBJ2-1; the D gene is possibly TRBD1 (5 bases). The CDR3 has 13 residues. Germline V CDR1 and CDR2: LNHNV, YYDKDF (reference sequence). V lost 3 bases and J 7 bases, leaving 10 bases between the germline ends. CDR3 in amino acids: CATSRTELNEQFF. The CDR3 region has the DNA TGTGCCACCAGCAGGACAGAGCTTAATGAGCAGTTCTTC.

The J gene is TRBJ1-4, the V gene TRBV6-1; D is possibly TRBD1 (5 bases). V was trimmed by 1 base and J by 4 bases, leaving 7 bases between them. This CDR3 is built from 14 residues. CDR1 and CDR2 from the germline V gene are MNHNS and SASEGT. The CDR3: CASSEGGRNEKLFF. The DNA for the CDR3 is TGTGCCAGCAGTGAAGGGGGACGTAATGAAAAACTGTTTTTT.

The rearrangement uses TRBV28 and TRBJ1-1, with D maybe TRBD1 (5 bases). There are 14 residues in the CDR3. V dropped 1 base and J dropped 6 bases, with 12 bases sitting between them. The germline gives CDR1 MDHEN, CDR2 SYDVKM. CDR3 DNA sequence: TGTGCCAGCAGTTTATCAGGGCCTAGCGCTGAAGCTTTCTTT. Encoded protein: CASSLSGPSAEAFF.

The chain uses TRBV11-1 and TRBJ2-6, with D possibly TRBD1 on 6 matching bases. Germline lookup yields CDR1 SGHAT and CDR2 FQDESV (reference sequence). V shed 7 bases and J shed 0 bases, with 13 bases lying between them. The CDR3 has 16 residues. The CDR3 DNA reads TGTGCCAGCACGAAGACAGGAGCCTCTGGGGCCAACGTCCTGACTTTC. Its protein product is CASTKTGASGANVLTF.

The CDR3 bases are TGTGCCAGCAGTTTAGGGGGGTCTGACACTGAAGCTTTCTTT. It codes for CASSLGGSDTEAFF. The chain employs TRBV28 and TRBJ1-1, with TRBD1 as a possible D gene (5 bases). Trimming removed 2 bases at V and 3 bases at J, with 10 bases between. Germline CDR1 and CDR2: MDHEN and SYDVKM. The CDR3 covers 14 residues.

The V call is TRBV6-5, the J call TRBJ1-5, with TRBD1 as a possible D gene (6 bases). Trimming removed 5 bases from V and 7 bases from J, with 12 bases in between. This CDR3 comprises 13 residues. Germline-derived CDR1 and CDR2 are MNHEY and SVGAGI. The CDR3 nucleotides read TGTGCCAGCAGTGAGACAGGAGACCAGCCCCAGCATTTT. The encoded protein is CASSETGDQPQHF.

The chain combines TRBV6-5 with TRBJ1-2; possible D gene TRBD1, 5 bases. The V gene lost 5 bases and the J gene lost 2 bases, with 15 bases spanning the gap. The CDR3 covers 15 residues. The germline gives CDR1 MNHEY, CDR2 SVGAGI. As DNA, the CDR3 is TGTGCCAGCAGTCGGGACCCGGGGAGGAACTATGGCTACACCTTC. This encodes CASSRDPGRNYGYTF.

The rearrangement joins TRBV23-1 to TRBJ1-5; D is possibly TRBD1 (6 bases). TRBV23-1 belongs to the ORF category, with a function that is uncertain. The CDR3 spans 18 residues. The V gene lost 0 bases and the J gene lost 5 bases, with 20 bases spanning the gap. The chain's CDR3 is CASSQSRGRGEPDQPQHF. As DNA, the CDR3 is TGCGCCAGCAGTCAATCGCGTGGGAGGGGGGAGCCAGATCAGCCCCAGCATTTT.

The chain combines TRBV2 with TRBJ1-5, with D possibly being TRBD1 (5 bases). CDR3 size: 17 residues. The V end was cut by 7 bases, the J end by 3 bases, with 22 bases between. Germline CDR1 reads SNHLY; CDR2 reads FYNNEI. CDR3 residues: CASIRTSNTRFNQPQHF. DNA for the CDR3: TGTGCCAGCATTCGGACAAGCAATACTCGATTCAATCAGCCCCAGCATTTT.

The chain carries TRBV7-6 and TRBJ2-1; a weak D match, TRBD2 (5 bases). The CDR3 length is 15 residues. In germline, CDR1 is SGHVS, CDR2 FNYEAQ. Deletions cut 1 base from V and 2 bases from J, with 9 bases between. The CDR3 coding sequence is TGTGCCAGCAGCTTAGAAGCGGAACCCTACAATGAGCAGTTCTTC. Translation gives CASSLEAEPYNEQFF.

The rearrangement links TRBV7-3 to TRBJ1-1; a possible D gene is TRBD1 (5 bases). Trimming cost V 1 base and J 10 bases, with 13 bases left between them. This CDR3 is 13 amino acids long. Germline lookup yields CDR1 SGHTA and CDR2 FQGTGA. The CDR3 DNA is TGTGCCAGCAGCTTAAACGAGGGGACGGCAGCTTTCTTT. Its translation is CASSLNEGTAAFF.

The genes are TRBV2 and TRBJ2-6; D uncertain. Germline V lookup: CDR1 SNHLY, CDR2 FYNNEI. V was pared by 9 bases and J by 0 bases, with 6 bases between. CDR3 size: 13 residues. The CDR3 sequence: CASTPSGANVLTF. CDR3 coding DNA: TGTGCCAGTACACCCTCTGGGGCCAACGTCCTGACTTTC. Complete variable domain (other parts from reference TRBV2 and TRBJ2-6): EPEVTQTPSHQVTQMGQEVILRCVPISNHLYFYWYRQILGQKVEFLVSFYNNEISEKSEIFDDQFSVERPDGSNFTLKIRSTKLEDSAMYFCASTPSGANVLTFGAGSRLTVL.

This chain uses TRBV29-1 with TRBJ2-7; 9 bases are a match to TRBD2. Trimming at V came to 1 base and at J to 7 bases, leaving 5 bases not matched to a gene. Germline CDR1 is SQVTM and CDR2 is ANQGSEA. The CDR3 contains 13 residues. CDR3 region: CSVEGRGGREQYF. The CDR3 DNA follows: TGCAGCGTTGAAGGGCGGGGGGGCCGGGAGCAGTACTTC.

The chain links TRBV11-3 to TRBJ2-3, with 8 bases that match TRBD2. The CDR3 sequence is 16 residues long. V was clipped by 1 base and J by 4 bases; unmatched bases: 7. Germline CDR1 SGHNT, CDR2 YENEEA. The CDR3 reads CASSLVISGTSDTQYF. CDR3 DNA sequence: TGTGCCAGCAGCTTAGTGATTAGCGGGACGTCAGATACGCAGTATTTT.

V and J are TRBV28 and TRBJ2-5; 9 bases fit TRBD2. The CDR3 runs to 14 residues. V gave up 5 bases and J gave up 4 bases; unmatched junction bases: 5. Per germline, CDR1 MDHEN and CDR2 SYDVKM. Written as DNA, the CDR3 is TGTGCCAGCAGTGTAGCGGGAGCCCCAGAGACCCAGTACTTC. It specifies CASSVAGAPETQYF.

This clone has more than one count but fewer than ten. V is TRBV7-9 and J is TRBJ1-2, with unresolved D. Trimming pared 7 bases from V and 7 bases from J, leaving 22 bases between. CDR3 length: 15 amino acids. Germline-derived CDR1 and CDR2 are SEHNR and FQNEAQ (reference sequence). CDR3 sequence (DNA): TGTGCCAGCACCGGGCAATCCGAGGGTCTAAGTGGCTACACCTTC. This codes for CASTGQSEGLSGYTF. The entire variable domain, with the rest obtained from reference TRBV7-9 and TRBJ1-2, is as follows: DTGVSQNPRHKITKRGQNVTFRCDPISEHNRLYWYRQTLGQGPEFLTYFQNEAQLEKSRLLSDRFSAERPKGSFSTLEIQRTEQGDSAMYLCASTGQSEGLSGYTFGSGTRLTVV.

J is TRBJ1-1 and V is TRBV28, with a tentative D call TRBD1 (5 bases). The CDR3 is 16 amino acids. The germline V gene has CDR1 MDHEN and CDR2 SYDVKM. Deletions cut 5 bases from V and 1 base from J, with 17 bases between. This chain's CDR3 is CASSGGIGRWNTEAFF. CDR3 bases: TGTGCCAGCAGTGGGGGTATTGGGCGTTGGAACACTGAAGCTTTCTTT.

The genes are TRBV15 and TRBJ2-7, with unresolved D. Germline CDR1 LNHNV, CDR2 YYDKDF (reference sequence). Deletions cut 1 base from V and 7 bases from J, with 8 bases between. The CDR3 is 12 residues long. This CDR3 is CATSRVNGEQYF. CDR3 coding DNA: TGTGCCACCAGCAGAGTTAACGGAGAGCAGTACTTC.

The rearrangement links TRBV6-5 to TRBJ2-3; a weak D match, TRBD2 (6 bases). The V end lost 2 bases, the J end lost 8 bases, and 17 bases lay between the germline ends. The germline gives CDR1 MNHEY, CDR2 SVGAGI. There are 15 residues in the CDR3. In DNA, the CDR3 is TGTGCCAGCAGTTACGTGTCTAGCGCCACGGTTACGCAGTATTTT. It codes for CASSYVSSATVTQYF.

This clone was seen more than once but under ten times. The chain couples TRBV29-1 to TRBJ1-1; D gene uncertain. The germline V gene has CDR1 SQVTM and CDR2 ANQGSEA. The V and J ends lost 3 bases and 0 bases respectively, with 11 bases between them. The CDR3 spans 14 residues. The CDR3, as DNA: TGCAGCGTTGAGGCTCAGCTTCTGAACACTGAAGCTTTCTTT. Protein sequence: CSVEAQLLNTEAFF.

The V gene is TRBV5-1, the J gene TRBJ1-1; D perhaps matches TRBD1 (5 bases). The CDR3 sequence is 14 residues long. The germline gives CDR1 SGHRS, CDR2 YFSETQ. V was shortened by 2 bases and J by 2 bases, with 10 bases between the two germline ends. The CDR3 here is CASSFGARNTEAFF. The CDR3 DNA reads TGCGCCAGCAGCTTTGGGGCAAGAAACACTGAAGCTTTCTTT.

The chain recombines TRBV2 with TRBJ1-3; tentatively, D is TRBD1 (5 bases). The CDR3 spans 13 residues. Trimming shortened V by 7 bases and J by 0 bases, and 7 bases separated the two germline ends. Germline loops: CDR1 SNHLY, CDR2 FYNNEI. DNA of the CDR3: TGTGCCAGCACTAGGGGCTCTGGAAACACCATATATTTT. Protein product: CASTRGSGNTIYF.

In DNA, the CDR3 is TGCGCCAGCAGCCAAGAGGGGACGTCAGCCAGACTTTATGGCTACACCTTC. This translates into CASSQEGTSARLYGYTF. V gene TRBV4-3 combines with J gene TRBJ1-2; TRBD1 is a possible D gene (5 bases). Trimming removed 0 bases from V and 5 bases from J, with 19 bases in between. The CDR3 runs 17 residues. Per germline, CDR1 LGHNA and CDR2 YSLEER.